The 7 T cell receptor beta chains below all came from one sample that was sequenced in a study of CD4 T cells in relation to SARS-CoV-2 and coronaviruses. These receptors' targets are unknown. This table comes from immunoSEQ multiplex PCR, and its TCRdb copy is limited to in-frame clones, with some not included. Here the sample spans 36,000 or so clones, around four fifths being singletons. Sequencing input: memory CD4+ T cells from PBMCs, cultured in vitro. These receptors all come from an adult with COVID-19.

The genes are TRBV5-1 and TRBJ1-1, with D maybe TRBD1 (6 bases). CDR3 size: 19 residues. CDR1 is SGHRS and CDR2 is YFSETQ in the germline V gene. Trimming removed 4 bases from V and 1 base from J, with 26 bases in between. The CDR3 DNA sequence: TGCGCCAGCAGCCCATTGTTCGGGGGCCCCGATAAACGGAACACTGAAGCTTTCTTT. Translation: CASSPLFGGPDKRNTEAFF.

The chain links TRBV28 to TRBJ1-4; no clear D. V lost 0 bases, J lost 2 bases, and 4 bases lay in between. Germline CDR1 and CDR2: MDHEN and SYDVKM. The CDR3 extends over 14 amino acids. CDR3 loop: CASSLWTTNEKLFF. The CDR3 coding sequence is TGTGCCAGCAGTTTATGGACTACTAATGAAAAACTGTTTTTT.

This chain uses TRBV2 with TRBJ1-5; D is undetermined. Per the germline V gene, CDR1 is SNHLY and CDR2 is FYNNEI. V lost 2 bases and J 4 bases, leaving 9 bases between the germline ends. The CDR3 length is 14 residues. This chain's CDR3 is CASSESFGNQPQHF. CDR3 bases: TGTGCCAGCAGTGAATCATTTGGAAATCAGCCCCAGCATTTT.

Points on this clone: This likely comes from a read error, as the CDR3 has no conserved phenylalanine or tryptophan at its end. The DNA is omitted, as the CDR3 cannot be located on it reliably, and the CDR3 follows TCRdb's listing. CDR3 sequence: CASSEGKRGQSL. The chain has TRBV28 and TRBJ2-7; TRBD1 was called by the table and not checked on the DNA. Germline lookup yields CDR1 MDHEN and CDR2 SYDVKM. The CDR3 adds up to 12 amino acids, both ends counted.

The chain joins TRBV12-3 or TRBV12-4 to TRBJ2-3; D uncertain. The CDR3 spans 10 residues. Deletions cut 0 bases from V and 8 bases from J, with 0 bases between. DNA of the CDR3: TGTGCCAGCAGTTTAGCTACGCAGTATTTT. Amino acid sequence: CASSLATQYF.

The chain joins TRBV5-1 to TRBJ2-7, with D tentatively TRBD1 or TRBD2 (5 bases each). The germline V and J ends were trimmed by 5 bases and 2 bases, with 14 bases remaining between them. This CDR3 contains 14 residues. The germline gives CDR1 SGHRS, CDR2 YFSETQ. The CDR3 loop reads CASRSGTSTYEQYF. The CDR3 DNA follows: TGCGCCAGCAGATCCGGGACCTCTACCTACGAGCAGTACTTC.

This chain joins TRBV12-3 or TRBV12-4 and TRBJ1-1; 8 nucleotides match TRBD1. J lost 7 bases, V lost 5 bases, and 6 bases had no gene match. This CDR3 has 13 residues. The DNA of the CDR3 is TGTGCCAGCAGTCCCCGGACAGGGTTTGAAGCTTTCTTT. Encoded protein: CASSPRTGFEAFF.